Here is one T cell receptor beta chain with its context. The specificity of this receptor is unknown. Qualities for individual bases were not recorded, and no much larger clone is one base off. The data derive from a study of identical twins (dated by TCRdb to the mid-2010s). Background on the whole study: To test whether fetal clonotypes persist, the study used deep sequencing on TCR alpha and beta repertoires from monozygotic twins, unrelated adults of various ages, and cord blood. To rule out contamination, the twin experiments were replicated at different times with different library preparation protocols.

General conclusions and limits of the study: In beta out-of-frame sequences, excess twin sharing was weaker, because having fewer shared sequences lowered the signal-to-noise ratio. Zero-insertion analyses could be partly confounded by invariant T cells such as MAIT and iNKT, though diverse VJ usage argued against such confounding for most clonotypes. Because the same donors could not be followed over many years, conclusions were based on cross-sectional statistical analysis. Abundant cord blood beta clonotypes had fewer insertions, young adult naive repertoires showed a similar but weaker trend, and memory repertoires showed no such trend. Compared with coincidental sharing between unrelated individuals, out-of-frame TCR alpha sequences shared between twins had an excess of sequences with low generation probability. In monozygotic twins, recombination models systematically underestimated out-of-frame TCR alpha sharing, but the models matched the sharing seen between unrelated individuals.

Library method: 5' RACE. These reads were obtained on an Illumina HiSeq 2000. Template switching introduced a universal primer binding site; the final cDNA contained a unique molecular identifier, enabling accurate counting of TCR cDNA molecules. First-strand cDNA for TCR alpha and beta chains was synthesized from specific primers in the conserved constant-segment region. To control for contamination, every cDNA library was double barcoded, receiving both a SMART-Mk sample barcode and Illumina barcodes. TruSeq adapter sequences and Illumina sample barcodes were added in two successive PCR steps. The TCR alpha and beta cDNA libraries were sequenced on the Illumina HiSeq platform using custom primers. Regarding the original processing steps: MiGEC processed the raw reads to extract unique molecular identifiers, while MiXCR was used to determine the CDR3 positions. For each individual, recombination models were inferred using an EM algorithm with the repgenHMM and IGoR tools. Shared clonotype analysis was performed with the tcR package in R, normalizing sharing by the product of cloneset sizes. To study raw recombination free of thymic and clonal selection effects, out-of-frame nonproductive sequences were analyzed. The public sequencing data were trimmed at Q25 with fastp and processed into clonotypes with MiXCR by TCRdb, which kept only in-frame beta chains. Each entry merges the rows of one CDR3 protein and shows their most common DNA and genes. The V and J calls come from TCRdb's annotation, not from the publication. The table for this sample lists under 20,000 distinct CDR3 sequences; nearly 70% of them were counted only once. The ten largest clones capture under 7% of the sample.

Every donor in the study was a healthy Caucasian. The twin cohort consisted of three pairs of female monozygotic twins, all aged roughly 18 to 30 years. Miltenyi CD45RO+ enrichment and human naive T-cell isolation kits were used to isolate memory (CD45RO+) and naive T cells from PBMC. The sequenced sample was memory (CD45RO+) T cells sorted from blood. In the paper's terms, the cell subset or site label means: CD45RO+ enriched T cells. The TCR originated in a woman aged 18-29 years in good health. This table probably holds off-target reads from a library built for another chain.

The CDR3 protein is CSARNRNYGYTF. The DNA sequence is given as TGCAGTGCTAGAAACAGGAACTATGGCTACACCTTC. This chain is built from TRBV20-1 and TRBJ1-2; the D gene is perhaps TRBD1, on 5 matching bases. For CDR1 and CDR2, the germline V gene (reference sequence) lists DFQATT and SNEGSKA. The V and J ends are trimmed by 2 bases and 2 bases, leaving 6 bases between them. Counted from cysteine to phenylalanine, this CDR3 has 12 amino acids. The sequence is cut down to CDR3 DNA, 36 bases in frame from base 1.